This TCR beta chain is drawn from a study of radiotherapy plus CTLA-4 blockade in lung cancer. Only in-frame clones appear in the TCRdb table, and some are missing; sequencing was by immunoSEQ multiplex PCR. The repertoire includes about 95,000 clones, roughly 85% of them detected once, and 0.65% to 0.9% sits in the top ten. The V gene's germline CDR1 is SNHLY and CDR2 FYNNEI. The CDR3 is made up of 14 amino acids. The V end was cut by 3 bases, the J end by 2 bases, with 8 bases between. This clone has only a few counts. This sample also contains other DNA sequences that code for the same CDR3. The source material was peripheral blood, sampled from a patient treated with radiotherapy plus ipilimumab. The source is a human donor with non-small cell lung cancer who had stable disease on radiotherapy plus ipilimumab. The rearrangement links TRBV2 to TRBJ1-5; TRBD1 might be the D (5 bases). CDR3 in amino acids: CASSEQGGNQPQHF. Written as DNA, the CDR3 is TGTGCCAGCAGTGAGCAGGGAGGCAATCAGCCCCAGCATTTT.